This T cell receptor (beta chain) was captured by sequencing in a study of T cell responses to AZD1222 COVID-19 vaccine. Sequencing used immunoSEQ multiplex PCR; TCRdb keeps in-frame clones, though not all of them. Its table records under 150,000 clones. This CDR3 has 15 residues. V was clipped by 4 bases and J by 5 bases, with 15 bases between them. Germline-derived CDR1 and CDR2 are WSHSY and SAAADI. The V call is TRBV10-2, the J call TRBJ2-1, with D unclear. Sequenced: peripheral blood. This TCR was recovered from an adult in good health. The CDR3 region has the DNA TGCGCCAGCAGTGTAGAGAGGTTTGTCCACAATGAGCAGTTCTTC. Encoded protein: CASSVERFVHNEQFF.